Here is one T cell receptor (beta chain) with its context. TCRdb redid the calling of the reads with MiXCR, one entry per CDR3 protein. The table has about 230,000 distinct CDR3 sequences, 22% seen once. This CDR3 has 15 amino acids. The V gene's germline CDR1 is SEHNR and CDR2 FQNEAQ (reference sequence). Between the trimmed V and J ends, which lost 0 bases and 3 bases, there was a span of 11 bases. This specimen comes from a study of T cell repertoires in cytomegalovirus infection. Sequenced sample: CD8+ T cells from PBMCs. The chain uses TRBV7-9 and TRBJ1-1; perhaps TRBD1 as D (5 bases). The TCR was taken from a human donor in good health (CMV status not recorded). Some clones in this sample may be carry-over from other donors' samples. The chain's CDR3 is CASSLARGEDTEAFF. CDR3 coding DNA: TGTGCCAGCAGCTTAGCGCGGGGCGAGGACACTGAAGCTTTCTTT.